The clone carrying this T cell receptor beta chain was detected many times. Its antigen is unidentified. The CDR3 end lies 3 residues beyond the end of the read and is filled in from the germline J gene. TCRdb keeps only in-frame clones here, not all; method: immunoSEQ multiplex PCR. This sample has over 30,000 clones, each found more than once. These data are taken from a study of T cell clonality in common variable immunodeficiency. Study conclusions and caveats: Compared with controls, CVID subjects had fewer shared TCRbeta clones. Fewer deletions and N-nucleotide insertions were reportedly seen in common variable immunodeficiency TCR beta sequences.

Trimming removed 5 bases from V and 3 bases from J, with 8 bases in between. CDR1 SGHTA and CDR2 FQGTGA come from the germline V gene. CDR3 length: 12 residues. The CVID group had around 16 females and about 29 males, mean age 40. This TCR was sampled from a human donor with common variable immunodeficiency. Sample: peripheral blood mononuclear cells. The rearrangement links TRBV7-3 to TRBJ2-7; D is unresolved. The covered CDR3 bases are TGTGCCAGCAGCAATGACAACTACGAG. Translated: CASSNDNYE. The CDR3, in full, reads CASSNDNYEQYF.